The 31 T cell receptor beta chains below all came from one sample that was sequenced in a study of beta chain features in type 1 diabetes. Isolated RNA was reverse transcribed in full, so expressed TCRB transcripts were sequenced. Repertoires were generated with immunoSEQ multiplex PCR, while TCRdb's copy carries only in-frame clones and drops some. The table lists around 160,000 clones, about 50% of them singletons. The sequencing input was Tregs from blood. All receptors derive from a young man in good health.

A few counts support this clone. The chain combines TRBV5-1 with TRBJ2-3; a possible D gene is TRBD1 (5 bases). Trimming took 7 bases from V and 6 from J, leaving 18 bases between them. CDR3 length: 14 amino acids. CDR1 SGHRS and CDR2 YFSETQ come from the germline V gene. The CDR3 reads CASARVGFMDTQYF. CDR3 nucleotides: TGCGCCAGCGCCAGGGTCGGATTTATGGATACGCAGTATTTT.

This chain connects TRBV28 to TRBJ2-5, with D possibly matching TRBD2 (5 bases). Germline assignment: CDR1 MDHEN and CDR2 SYDVKM. The CDR3 is 13 residues long. Trimming shortened V by 2 bases and J by 4 bases, and 8 bases separated the two germline ends. CDR3 amino acids: CASSLRRRETQYF. The CDR3 nucleotides are TGTGCCAGCAGTTTAAGGAGGCGAGAGACCCAGTACTTC. Using reference TRBV28 and TRBJ2-5 for the parts outside the CDR3, the full variable domain is DVKVTQSSRYLVKRTGEKVFLECVQDMDHENMFWYRQDPGLGLRLIYFSYDVKMKEKGDIPEGYSVSREKKERFSLILESASTNQTSMYLCASSLRRRETQYFGPGTRLLVL.

The chain is built from TRBV5-1 and TRBJ2-3; possible D gene TRBD1, 5 bases. Germline V gene data show CDR1 as SGHRS and CDR2 as YFSETQ. CDR3 length: 14 residues. V was shortened by 4 bases and J by 1 base, with 10 bases between the two germline ends. CDR3 sequence: CASSTRQRTDTQYF. The DNA for the CDR3 is TGCGCCAGCAGCACCCGACAGCGCACAGATACGCAGTATTTT.

The chain is built from TRBV19 and TRBJ2-5, with D possibly being TRBD1 (5 bases). The V and J ends lost 4 bases and 0 bases respectively, with 9 bases between them. CDR3 length: 14 residues. CDR1 and CDR2 (germline): LNHDA, SQIVND (reference sequence). CDR3 sequence (DNA): TGTGCCAGTAGTAGGACAATGTACCAAGAGACCCAGTACTTC. Its protein is CASSRTMYQETQYF.

The chain is built from TRBV27 and TRBJ2-5; D is unresolved. V lost 7 bases and J lost 5, with 8 bases in between. From germline, CDR1 is MNHEY and CDR2 SMNVEV (reference sequence). This CDR3 is built from 11 residues. As DNA, the CDR3 is TGTGCCAGCAAAGCCTTTGAGACCCAGTACTTC. Translated: CASKAFETQYF.

There are a few counts of this clone. The gene calls are TRBV28 and TRBJ2-6, with D perhaps matching TRBD2 (5 bases). Germline CDR1 reads MDHEN; CDR2 reads SYDVKM. The germline V and J ends were trimmed by 11 bases and 0 bases, with 14 bases remaining between them. This CDR3 contains 15 residues. Here the CDR3 reads CAVGDTVSGANVLTF. DNA for the CDR3: TGTGCCGTCGGGGATACCGTCTCTGGGGCCAACGTCCTGACTTTC.

This chain joins TRBV7-9 and TRBJ2-1, with TRBD1 identical over 7 bases. CDR3 length: 14 amino acids. The germline V gene has CDR1 SEHNR and CDR2 FQNEAQ (reference sequence). Trimming removed 6 bases from V and 2 bases from J; junction bases left unmatched: 4. CDR3 loop: CASRPQGTYNEQFF. In DNA, the CDR3 is TGTGCCAGCAGGCCACAGGGGACCTACAATGAGCAGTTCTTC.

This clone occurred a few times. This chain links TRBV14 with TRBJ1-4; D gene uncertain. The germline V gene has CDR1 SGHDN and CDR2 FVKESK. This CDR3 comprises 13 residues. V was cut by 4 bases and J by 8 bases, with 11 bases left in between. CDR3 nucleotide sequence: TGTGCCAGCAGCCGCGGGCCTGGCGAAAAACTGTTTTTT. Translated: CASSRGPGEKLFF.

J is TRBJ1-2 and V is TRBV7-2; D is perhaps TRBD1 (6 bases). The V end was cut by 0 bases, the J end by 0 bases, with 14 bases between. The CDR3 is 17 residues long. Germline V gene sequence: CDR1 SGHTA, CDR2 FQGNSA. Here the CDR3 reads CASSLAGGAGANYGYTF. The CDR3 coding sequence is TGTGCCAGCAGCTTAGCCGGGGGGGCAGGGGCTAACTATGGCTACACCTTC.

The CDR3 DNA is TGCGCCAGCAGCTTGGCCTGGCGGGGTCGGGAGACCCAGTACTTC. Amino acid sequence: CASSLAWRGRETQYF. The chain links TRBV5-1 to TRBJ2-5; possible D gene TRBD2, 6 bases. Germline V gene data show CDR1 as SGHRS and CDR2 as YFSETQ. V lost 0 bases, J lost 5 bases, and 14 bases lay in between. The CDR3 is made up of 15 amino acids.

The genes are TRBV6-6 and TRBJ2-7, with D perhaps TRBD2 (6 bases). Trimming removed 5 bases at V and 2 bases at J, with 16 bases between. This CDR3 contains 15 residues. Looked up from germline, CDR1 is MNHNY and CDR2 is SVGAGI (reference sequence). CDR3 nucleotide sequence: TGTGCCAGCAGTGCGACTAGTCTCCACACCTACGAGCAGTACTTC. Its protein is CASSATSLHTYEQYF.

This chain uses TRBV27 with TRBJ2-4; D is perhaps TRBD2 (7 bases). Germline CDR1 and CDR2: MNHEY and SMNVEV (reference sequence). Trimming left V 3 bases short and J 7 bases short, with 16 bases between. The CDR3 consists of 15 residues. CDR3 residues: CASSLRGRAWNIQYF. CDR3 nucleotide sequence: TGTGCCAGCAGTTTGAGGGGGAGGGCCTGGAACATTCAGTACTTC.

The genes are TRBV5-5 and TRBJ1-5, with D maybe TRBD1 (6 bases). This CDR3 has 13 amino acids. Deletions cut 2 bases from V and 5 bases from J, with 8 bases between. Germline assignment: CDR1 SGHKS and CDR2 YYEKEE (reference sequence). CDR3: CASSFAGDQPQHF. CDR3 coding DNA: TGTGCCAGCAGCTTTGCAGGGGATCAGCCCCAGCATTTT.

This clone has more than one count but fewer than ten. The gene calls are TRBV12-5 and TRBJ2-7; TRBD1 is a possible D gene (6 bases). The germline V and J ends were trimmed by 4 bases and 2 bases, with 30 bases remaining between them. Germline V CDR1 and CDR2: LGHNT, FRNRAP. The CDR3 contains 20 residues. CDR3 protein: CASGSAPYQIGTPMTYEQYF. DNA of the CDR3: TGTGCTAGTGGTTCAGCGCCGTACCAGATAGGGACACCGATGACCTACGAGCAGTACTTC.

This clone was counted between two and nine times. V gene TRBV7-2 combines with J gene TRBJ2-7, with D possibly matching TRBD2 (6 bases). The CDR3 totals 16 residues. Germline V gives CDR1 SGHTA, CDR2 FQGNSA. Trimming stripped 3 bases from V and 2 bases from J, with 17 bases between. The DNA of the CDR3 is TGTGCCAGCAGCTTGGCCCGGGACTGGAGGGCCTACGAGCAGTACTTC. This codes for CASSLARDWRAYEQYF.

V and J are TRBV7-2 and TRBJ2-4; TRBD1 is a possible D gene (6 bases). The germline V gene has CDR1 SGHTA and CDR2 FQGNSA. The ends were cut back, 1 base at V and 3 bases at J, with 7 bases in the middle. The CDR3 covers 14 residues. CDR3 bases: TGTGCCAGCAGCTTAGGACAGGACAAAAACATTCAGTACTTC. The encoded protein is CASSLGQDKNIQYF.

CDR3 sequence (DNA): TGTGCCAGCAGTGATCCCCGACAGGGTGACTATGGCTACACCTTC. Its translation is CASSDPRQGDYGYTF. The J gene is TRBJ1-2, the V gene TRBV6-1; 7 nucleotides align to TRBD1. The V segment lost 3 bases and the J segment 3 bases; nucleotides outside the gene matches: 7. There are 15 residues in the CDR3. Germline V gives CDR1 MNHNS, CDR2 SASEGT.

This sequence joins TRBV5-1 and TRBJ2-7, with TRBD1 matching 8 bases. With 2 bases clipped from V and 5 bases from J, the junction kept 3 bases outside the gene matches. Germline V gene data show CDR1 as SGHRS and CDR2 as YFSETQ. CDR3 length: 13 residues. In DNA form, the CDR3 reads TGCGCCAGCAGCTTTCAGGGGGCCCACGAGCAGTACTTC. Its translation: CASSFQGAHEQYF. Based on the CDR3 plus reference TRBV5-1 and TRBJ2-7, the full variable domain is KAGVTQTPRYLIKTRGQQVTLSCSPISGHRSVSWYQQTPGQGLQFLFEYFSETQRNKGNFPGRFSGRQFSNSRSEMNVSTLELGDSALYLCASSFQGAHEQYFGPGTRLTVT.

A few counts support this clone. This sequence joins TRBV18 and TRBJ2-7, with 8 bases fitting TRBD1. Germline values: CDR1 KGHSH, CDR2 LQKENI. J lost 5 bases, V lost 0 bases, and 9 bases had no gene match. This CDR3 is built from 16 residues. Here the CDR3 DNA reads TGTGCCAGCTCACCACCAAGGACAGGGTCGCGGGACGAGCAGTACTTC. Protein sequence: CASSPPRTGSRDEQYF.

V usage is TRBV4-3 and J usage is TRBJ2-1; D remains unclear. Per germline, CDR1 LGHNA and CDR2 YSLEER. CDR3 length: 14 amino acids. V lost 1 base and J lost 8, with 12 bases in between. The CDR3 loop reads CASSQGFTSDEQFF. The CDR3, as DNA: TGCGCCAGCAGCCAAGGGTTTACGAGCGATGAGCAGTTCTTC.

CDR3 nucleotides: TGCGCCAGCAGCCCGGGTTGGGATGAGCAGTTCTTC. This gives the protein CASSPGWDEQFF. This chain uses TRBV4-3 with TRBJ2-1; D ambiguous. From germline, CDR1 is LGHNA and CDR2 YSLEER. The CDR3 runs to 12 residues. Trimming cost V 4 bases and J 8 bases, with 9 bases left between them.

V and J are TRBV5-1 and TRBJ2-6; no clear D. The CDR3 has 11 residues. CDR1 SGHRS and CDR2 YFSETQ come from the germline V gene. Trimming took 2 bases from V and 10 from J, leaving 4 bases between them. The CDR3 sequence is CASSFSNVLTF. The CDR3 DNA sequence: TGCGCCAGCAGCTTTTCTAACGTCCTGACTTTC.

This clone was seen more than once but under ten times. The chain links TRBV18 to TRBJ2-7; 10 bases agree with TRBD1. CDR1 and CDR2 (germline): KGHSH, LQKENI. This CDR3 region has 15 residues. The V gene end was trimmed by 6 bases and the J gene end by 7 bases; junction bases not matched to a gene: 12. The CDR3, as DNA: TGTGCCAGCTCTCCAATCGGGACAGGGGATCGGGAGCAGTACTTC. Amino acid sequence: CASSPIGTGDREQYF.

The table lists this clone with a few counts. The chain has TRBV4-2 and TRBJ1-2; 8 nucleotides agree with TRBD1. V lost 4 bases to trimming and J lost 6 bases; unmatched junction nucleotides: 10. The V gene's germline CDR1 is LGHNA and CDR2 YNFKEQ. The CDR3 has 15 amino acids. The CDR3 protein is CASSLGQGGGNGYTF. The CDR3 DNA sequence: TGTGCCAGCAGCCTCGGACAGGGTGGAGGAAATGGCTACACCTTC.

The chain combines TRBV19 with TRBJ1-5; D unresolved. The CDR3 length is 15 residues. The germline V gene has CDR1 LNHDA and CDR2 SQIVND (reference sequence). Deletions cut 1 base from V and 3 bases from J, with 10 bases between. The DNA for the CDR3 is TGTGCCAGTAGTATAGCGGGGTGGGACAATCAGCCCCAGCATTTT. Translated: CASSIAGWDNQPQHF.

As DNA, the CDR3 is TGCGCCAGCAGCTGGGGAGCAGGGGGCGCGGGCTATGGCTACACCTTC. Translation gives CASSWGAGGAGYGYTF. This chain connects TRBV5-1 to TRBJ1-2; 8 bases match TRBD1. Germline loops: CDR1 SGHRS, CDR2 YFSETQ. The CDR3 spans 16 residues. V trimming: 3 bases; J trimming: 4 bases; junction bases outside the gene matches: 11. The entire variable domain, with the rest obtained from reference TRBV5-1 and TRBJ1-2, is as follows: KAGVTQTPRYLIKTRGQQVTLSCSPISGHRSVSWYQQTPGQGLQFLFEYFSETQRNKGNFPGRFSGRQFSNSRSEMNVSTLELGDSALYLCASSWGAGGAGYGYTFGSGTRLTVV.

The chain combines TRBV5-4 with TRBJ2-3; D gene unclear. With 0 bases removed from V and 2 bases from J, the gap between germline ends came to 10 bases. CDR3 length: 15 residues. Germline V gene sequence: CDR1 SGHNT, CDR2 YYREEE (reference sequence). The CDR3 DNA reads as TGTGCCAGCAGCTTGGTCGATACGGTCACAGATACGCAGTATTTT. Translating it yields CASSLVDTVTDTQYF.

The chain links TRBV7-2 to TRBJ2-7; TRBD2 aligns across 12 bases. Trimming took 5 bases from V and 0 from J; bases not matched to a gene: 11. This CDR3 has 18 residues. Looked up from germline, CDR1 is SGHTA and CDR2 is FQGNSA. The CDR3 DNA reads TGTGCCAGCAGCGGTCCCGGGACTAGCGGGTCCAGCTCCTACGAGCAGTACTTC. Amino acids: CASSGPGTSGSSSYEQYF.

This clone has only a few counts. J is TRBJ2-1 and V is TRBV7-2; 16 bases are shared with TRBD2. From germline, CDR1 is SGHTA and CDR2 FQGNSA. The CDR3 contains 16 residues. Germline trimming cut 5 bases from V and 11 bases from J; bases unmatched to any gene: 9. CDR3 sequence: CASSITGTSGRAKQFF. DNA for the CDR3: TGTGCCAGCAGCATAACCGGGACTAGCGGGAGGGCCAAGCAGTTCTTC.

V and J are TRBV11-2 and TRBJ2-5; 12 nucleotides agree with TRBD2. Germline V CDR1 and CDR2: SGHAT, FQNNGV. The CDR3 extends over 16 amino acids. The V segment lost 7 bases and the J segment 4 bases; nucleotides outside the gene matches: 10. The chain's CDR3 is CASTPRTSGNGETQYF. The CDR3 DNA follows: TGTGCCAGCACCCCGAGGACTAGCGGGAATGGAGAGACCCAGTACTTC.

V and J are TRBV10-3 and TRBJ2-7, with 10 bases matching TRBD1. The V gene's germline CDR1 is ENHRY and CDR2 SYGVKD. CDR3 size: 13 residues. With V trimmed by 4 bases and J by 13 bases, 10 bases remained unmatched. CDR3 residues: CAISATAGTGEYF. The CDR3 region has the DNA TGTGCCATCAGTGCGACAGCCGGGACAGGGGAATACTTC.